Below are 25 T cell receptor beta chains sequenced from a single sample in a study of blood T cell repertoires in COVID-19. The assay was immunoSEQ multiplex PCR, and TCRdb's table has in-frame clones only and misses some. The table records fewer than 120,000 clones, 72% of them present only once. Sequenced sample: peripheral blood. These receptors all come from a woman in her sixties with acute or convalescent COVID-19.

V is TRBV6-2 or TRBV6-3 and J is TRBJ2-7; 8 positions match TRBD1. CDR3 length: 17 residues. Per the germline V gene, CDR1 is MNHEY and CDR2 is SVGEGT. V lost 5 bases to trimming and J lost 1 base; unmatched junction nucleotides: 13. The CDR3 bases are TGTGCCAGCAGTCTATTCTCAGGGGGCCACCGTTCCTACGAGCAGTACTTC. Translated, it gives CASSLFSGGHRSYEQYF.

This clone has a handful of counts. This chain links TRBV6-1 with TRBJ1-6; D might be TRBD1 (5 bases). The CDR3 has 16 residues. Germline values: CDR1 MNHNS, CDR2 SASEGT. V lost 1 base to trimming and J lost 5 bases, with 12 bases between them. The DNA of the CDR3 is TGTGCCAGCAGTGAAGGACAGCGTCCACATAATTCACCCCTCCACTTT. It translates to CASSEGQRPHNSPLHF.

The chain employs TRBV21-1 and TRBJ2-5; the table calls TRBD1, which could not be checked here. TRBV21-1 is given as a pseudogene. This CDR3 has 18 amino acids. Here the CDR3 DNA reads TGTGCCAGCAGCAAACCCACCGGGACATCCGTAGGGAAAGAGACCCAGTACTTC. Encoded protein: CASSKPTGTSVGKETQYF.

The chain carries TRBV9 and TRBJ2-3, with 9 bases lining up with TRBD2. The CDR3 runs 18 residues. Germline V lookup: CDR1 SGDLS, CDR2 YYNGEE. J lost 0 bases, V lost 0 bases, and 8 bases had no gene match. This chain's CDR3 is CASSVAGAGGPSTDTQYF. In nucleotides, the CDR3 is TGTGCCAGCAGCGTAGCTGGGGCGGGGGGGCCTAGCACAGATACGCAGTATTTT.

The gene calls are TRBV9 and TRBJ2-2; 8 bases agree with TRBD1. The CDR3 extends over 15 amino acids. V was pared by 4 bases and J by 1 base, with 3 bases of the junction left unmatched. Germline V lookup: CDR1 SGDLS, CDR2 YYNGEE. CDR3 DNA sequence: TGTGCCAGCAGCCTCAGGGGGCTGAACACCGGGGAGCTGTTTTTT. The encoded protein is CASSLRGLNTGELFF.

The chain links TRBV5-1 to TRBJ1-3; TRBD1 matches 7 bases. The J segment lost 4 bases and the V segment lost 0 bases, leaving 7 bases of the junction unmatched. This CDR3 is built from 16 residues. The germline V gene encodes CDR1 SGHRS and CDR2 YFSETQ. CDR3 sequence (DNA): TGCGCCAGCAGCTTGGCGAGGACAGGTACCGGAAACACCATATATTTT. It translates to CASSLARTGTGNTIYF. Full variable domain (outside the CDR3, taken from reference TRBV5-1 and TRBJ1-3): KAGVTQTPRYLIKTRGQQVTLSCSPISGHRSVSWYQQTPGQGLQFLFEYFSETQRNKGNFPGRFSGRQFSNSRSEMNVSTLELGDSALYLCASSLARTGTGNTIYFGEGSWLTVV.

The rearrangement uses TRBV4-2 and TRBJ2-7, with D possibly being TRBD2 (6 bases). CDR3 length: 16 residues. Germline-derived CDR1 and CDR2 are LGHNA and YNFKEQ. Trimming took 0 bases from V and 2 from J, leaving 14 bases between them. The CDR3 DNA sequence: TGTGCCAGCAGCCAAGATCTCGGGAGATCTACCTACGAGCAGTACTTC. It encodes CASSQDLGRSTYEQYF.

The chain recombines TRBV29-1 with TRBJ2-2, with 9 bases that match TRBD1. The CDR3 length is 18 residues. The germline V gene encodes CDR1 SQVTM and CDR2 ANQGSEA. V was clipped by 0 bases and J by 5 bases; unmatched bases: 13. CDR3 DNA: TGCAGCGTTGAAGATCCGGGAGACAGGGGGAGAATTACCGGGGAGCTGTTTTTT. Its translation: CSVEDPGDRGRITGELFF.

V and J are TRBV10-3 and TRBJ2-1, with TRBD2 identical over 15 bases. V was clipped by 5 bases and J by 7 bases; unmatched bases: 3. This CDR3 contains 15 residues. Germline V gene lookup returns CDR1 ENHRY and CDR2 SYGVKD. The DNA for the CDR3 is TGTGCCATCAGTAGAGGACTAGCGGGGGGGAATGAGCAGTTCTTC. Translation: CAISRGLAGGNEQFF.

This clone was detected once. The rearrangement joins TRBV6-6 to TRBJ2-5, with TRBD2 identical over 10 bases. The J segment lost 2 bases and the V segment lost 2 bases, leaving 5 bases of the junction unmatched. The V gene's germline CDR1 is MNHNY and CDR2 SVGAGI (reference sequence). The CDR3 loop spans 16 amino acids. The CDR3 loop reads CASSYERGGLQETQYF. The CDR3 nucleotides are TGTGCCAGCAGTTACGAGCGGGGGGGCCTACAAGAGACCCAGTACTTC.

This sequence joins TRBV6-6 and TRBJ2-4; TRBD2 matches 7 bases. The V segment lost 5 bases and the J segment 3 bases; nucleotides outside the gene matches: 13. Germline assignment: CDR1 MNHNY and CDR2 SVGAGI (reference sequence). The CDR3 spans 17 residues. CDR3 sequence reads: CASSPRPSGGVKNIQYF. The CDR3 bases are TGTGCCAGCAGTCCCAGACCTAGCGGCGGGGTCAAAAACATTCAGTACTTC.

The V gene is TRBV7-2, the J gene TRBJ2-7; 12 bases map to TRBD2. Trimming cost V 5 bases and J 9 bases; bases outside gene matches: 5. This CDR3 spans 13 amino acids. Germline-derived CDR1 and CDR2 are SGHTA and FQGNSA. The CDR3 DNA sequence: TGTGCCAGCAGCGTGACTAGCGGGGGTGGGCAGTACTTC. This codes for CASSVTSGGGQYF.

The chain links TRBV19 to TRBJ2-3; D is perhaps TRBD1 (5 bases). Germline V gene lookup returns CDR1 LNHDA and CDR2 SQIVND (reference sequence). Trimming took 3 bases from V and 4 from J, leaving 11 bases between them. This CDR3 comprises 14 residues. The CDR3 region has the DNA TGTGCCAGTAGTATTAGCTGGGGCGCAGATACGCAGTATTTT. Translation gives CASSISWGADTQYF.

The chain carries TRBV2 and TRBJ1-5; possibly TRBD1 for D (6 bases). This CDR3 comprises 16 residues. Per germline, CDR1 SNHLY and CDR2 FYNNEI. Trimming stripped 6 bases from V and 3 bases from J, with 18 bases between. The DNA for the CDR3 is TGTGCCAGCAGGGTAACAGGGAAGGGTGTCAATCAGCCCCAGCATTTT. It specifies CASRVTGKGVNQPQHF.

In its sample, this clone was seen many times. The chain links TRBV5-1 to TRBJ1-4; 7 nucleotides align to TRBD1. CDR1 and CDR2 (germline): SGHRS, YFSETQ. V trimming: 0 bases; J trimming: 1 base; junction bases outside the gene matches: 6. The length of the CDR3 is 17 residues. CDR3 coding DNA: TGCGCCAGCAGCTTGGTTAGGCCAGGGGGAACTAATGAAAAACTGTTTTTT. It translates to CASSLVRPGGTNEKLFF.

The genes are TRBV7-9 and TRBJ2-7; tentative D call: TRBD2 (5 bases). The CDR3 runs to 14 residues. Deletions cut 5 bases from V and 4 bases from J, with 15 bases between. CDR1 and CDR2 from the germline V gene are SEHNR and FQNEAQ (reference sequence). CDR3 in amino acids: CASSHWEREYEQYF. CDR3 coding DNA: TGTGCCAGCAGCCACTGGGAAAGGGAGTACGAGCAGTACTTC.

The chain recombines TRBV24-1 with TRBJ1-1; 9 bases map to TRBD1. This CDR3 region has 15 residues. Germline V lookup: CDR1 KGHDR, CDR2 SFDVKD. The V segment lost 5 bases and the J segment 5 bases; nucleotides outside the gene matches: 8. The chain's CDR3 is CATSARGQGRTEAFF. CDR3 DNA sequence: TGTGCCACCAGTGCGCGAGGACAGGGGAGGACTGAAGCTTTCTTT.

The chain carries TRBV18 and TRBJ2-4; TRBD1 matches at 9 bases. From germline, CDR1 is KGHSH and CDR2 LQKENI. The J segment lost 6 bases and the V segment lost 0 bases, leaving 0 bases of the junction unmatched. The CDR3 length is 14 residues. The DNA of the CDR3 is TGTGCCAGCTCACCACCGGACAGGGGAAACATTCAGTACTTC. The encoded protein is CASSPPDRGNIQYF.

The J gene is TRBJ2-1, the V gene TRBV10-3; 11 bases line up with TRBD2. V lost 4 bases, J lost 6 bases, and 5 bases stayed unmatched. The CDR3 has 15 residues. Germline CDR1 is ENHRY and CDR2 is SYGVKD. The CDR3 loop reads CAISGSGGAGNEQFF. The CDR3 region has the DNA TGTGCCATCAGTGGTAGCGGGGGGGCGGGCAATGAGCAGTTCTTC.

V and J are TRBV23-1 and TRBJ1-1, with 7 bases that match TRBD1. TRBV23-1 is placed among ORFs of uncertain function. V lost 2 bases and J lost 3; bases outside the gene matches: 9. This CDR3 is built from 16 residues. This CDR3 reads CASSQRLCQGDTEAFF. In DNA, the CDR3 is TGCGCCAGCAGTCAAAGGTTGTGCCAGGGGGACACTGAAGCTTTCTTT.

The J gene is TRBJ1-1, the V gene TRBV7-2; D is uncertain. CDR1 is SGHTA, CDR2 FQGNSA, per germline. The CDR3 length is 15 residues. The V end lost 0 bases, the J end lost 4 bases, and 12 bases lay between the germline ends. CDR3 in amino acids: CASSLALSGITEAFF. The DNA for the CDR3 is TGTGCCAGCAGCTTAGCGCTGTCAGGTATCACTGAAGCTTTCTTT.

The rearrangement links TRBV30 to TRBJ1-2; D gene ambiguous. V shed 4 bases and J shed 0 bases, with 3 bases lying between them. The V gene's germline CDR1 is GTSNPN and CDR2 SVGIG (reference sequence). The CDR3 covers 11 residues. The CDR3: CAWTTNYGYTF. The DNA of the CDR3 is TGTGCCTGGACCACTAACTATGGCTACACCTTC. Variable domain in full (rest from reference TRBV30 and TRBJ1-2): SQTIHQWPATLVQPVGSPLSLECTVEGTSNPNLYWYRQAAGRGLQLLFYSVGIGQISSEVPQNLSASRPQDRQFILSSKKLLLSDSGFYLCAWTTNYGYTFGSGTRLTVV.

This clone was picked up a small number of times. The rearrangement links TRBV2 to TRBJ2-7; TRBD1 might be the D (5 bases). The CDR3 is 12 residues long. Trimming took 4 bases from V and 1 from J, leaving 5 bases between them. CDR1 and CDR2 (germline): SNHLY, FYNNEI. CDR3 residues: CASSGQSYEQYF. The CDR3 DNA reads TGTGCCAGCAGTGGACAGTCCTACGAGCAGTACTTC.

This chain joins TRBV11-3 and TRBJ2-7; 10 nucleotides line up with TRBD2. Germline V gene data show CDR1 as SGHNT and CDR2 as YENEEA. The V gene end was trimmed by 7 bases and the J gene end by 4 bases; junction bases not matched to a gene: 4. This CDR3 is 13 amino acids long. CDR3 sequence: CASKVAGGYEQYF. In DNA form, the CDR3 reads TGTGCCAGCAAGGTAGCGGGGGGATACGAGCAGTACTTC.

The gene calls are TRBV2 and TRBJ1-5, with D unclear. From germline, CDR1 is SNHLY and CDR2 FYNNEI. The CDR3 consists of 15 residues. The V and J ends lost 4 bases and 4 bases respectively, with 14 bases between them. CDR3 nucleotides: TGTGCCAGCAGTGGGTCCCCTCCGGGTAATCAGCCCCAGCATTTT. It translates to CASSGSPPGNQPQHF.